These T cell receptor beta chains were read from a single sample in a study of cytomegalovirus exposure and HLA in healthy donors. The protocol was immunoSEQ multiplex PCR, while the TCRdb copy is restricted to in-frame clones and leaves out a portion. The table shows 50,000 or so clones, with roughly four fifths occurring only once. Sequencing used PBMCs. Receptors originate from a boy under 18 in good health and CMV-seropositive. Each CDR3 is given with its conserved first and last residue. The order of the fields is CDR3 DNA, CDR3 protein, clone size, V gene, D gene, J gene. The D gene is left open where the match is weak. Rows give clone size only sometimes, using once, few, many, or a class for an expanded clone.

TGCGCCAGCAGCCAAGATAGGGGGGGCGCGGGCGGGGAGCTGTTTTTT,CASSQDRGGAGGELFF,.,TRBV4-1,.,TRBJ2-2
TGTGCCAGCAGCGTCCTAGCGGGGGGCACAGATACGCAGTATTTT,CASSVLAGGTDTQYF,once,TRBV9,TRBD2,TRBJ2-3
TGTGCCAGCAGCCCTATCTCCCTAACCGATACGCAGTATTTT,CASSPISLTDTQYF,.,TRBV2,.,TRBJ2-3
TGTGCCAGCAGCTTAGAAGGCAGGGGGTACGAGCAGTACTTC,CASSLEGRGYEQYF,.,TRBV7-9,TRBD1,TRBJ2-7
TGTGCCAGCAGCTTAGGAGGGAGCGGCGGCTACACCTTC,CASSLGGSGGYTF,.,TRBV7-8,.,TRBJ1-2
TGTGCCAGCAGCTTGACGACTCGTGACTATGGCTACACCTTC,CASSLTTRDYGYTF,few,TRBV5-5,.,TRBJ1-2
TGTGCCAGCAGCTTCGGGACTCCTGTTAACTATGGCTACACCTTC,CASSFGTPVNYGYTF,few,TRBV7-2,.,TRBJ1-2
TGCGCCAGCAGCCCTCGGGACGGGGGACCCAGCGGGGAGCTGTTTTTT,CASSPRDGGPSGELFF,.,TRBV5-1,.,TRBJ2-2
TGTGCCAGCGCTGAGCTAGATTCCTACGAGCAGTACTTC,CASAELDSYEQYF,.,TRBV6-5,.,TRBJ2-7
TGCAGCGTTGAGGGGACAGGGAATCAGCCCCAGCATTTT,CSVEGTGNQPQHF,.,TRBV29-1,TRBD1,TRBJ1-5
TGTGCCAGCAGCTTTGACCCACAGAATCAGCCCCAGCATTTT,CASSFDPQNQPQHF,.,TRBV7-2,.,TRBJ1-5
TGTGCCAGCAGCCAAACGGGGAATACGCAGTATTTT,CASSQTGNTQYF,.,TRBV4-2,.,TRBJ2-3
TGTGCCGCTAAGGACAGGGGGGAACCCACCGGGGAGCTGTTTTTT,CAAKDRGEPTGELFF,.,TRBV28,TRBD1,TRBJ2-2
TGTGCCAGCAGTGTCGCAGGGAACTATGGCTACACCTTC,CASSVAGNYGYTF,.,TRBV6-1,.,TRBJ1-2
TGTGCCAGCAAGGGAGGGGACCTCGGTGCCCCTCTCAATGGCTACACCTTC,CASKGGDLGAPLNGYTF,.,TRBV7-9,.,TRBJ1-2
TGTGCCAGCAGCTCCTATGGCCAGGGGGGCAATCAGCCCCAGCATTTT,CASSSYGQGGNQPQHF,.,TRBV7-9,TRBD1,TRBJ1-5
TGTGCCAGCAGCCCGGGGAAGCGGGGGGAAACAGATACGCAGTATTTT,CASSPGKRGETDTQYF,.,TRBV11-3,TRBD2,TRBJ2-3
TGCGCCAGCAGCTGGAAGGGGGCCCACGAGCAGTACTTC,CASSWKGAHEQYF,.,TRBV5-1,TRBD1,TRBJ2-7
TGTGCCAGCAGTCGAGGTCCGGGACAGGGCAATACCGGGGAGCTGTTTTTT,CASSRGPGQGNTGELFF,.,TRBV2,TRBD1,TRBJ2-2
TGTGCCAGCAGCTTAGGTTTAGGGCGGGACAGGTACAATGAGCAGTTCTTC,CASSLGLGRDRYNEQFF,.,TRBV11-3,TRBD1,TRBJ2-1
TGTGCCAGCTCTAGAGGGACTAATGAAAAACTGTTTTTT,CASSRGTNEKLFF,few,TRBV6-6,.,TRBJ1-4
TGCGCCAGCAGCTTTACGGGTATGAGCAATCAGCCCCAGCATTTT,CASSFTGMSNQPQHF,few,TRBV5-1,.,TRBJ1-5
TGCAGCGCGTCCGGGACGGCCGACGGGAGCGGCTACACCTTC,CSASGTADGSGYTF,.,TRBV29-1,.,TRBJ1-2
TGTGCCAGCAGCTTGTTAGCGGGTACTAGCACAGATACGCAGTATTTT,CASSLLAGTSTDTQYF,few,TRBV5-4,TRBD2,TRBJ2-3
TGTGCCAGCAGCGAAGAGGGCCGTTTCACCGGGGAGCTGTTTTTT,CASSEEGRFTGELFF,.,TRBV9,.,TRBJ2-2
TGCAGCGCCCCAATGGGGGGGGGACGGCACACTGAAGCTTTCTTT,CSAPMGGGRHTEAFF,.,TRBV29-1,.,TRBJ1-1
TGTGCCAGCAGATCGGTTGGTCCCGGGGAGCTGTTTTTT,CASRSVGPGELFF,once,TRBV7-9,.,TRBJ2-2
TGTGCCAGCAGTTTTTCACTACAGGGGGCCAAAGGCTACACCTTC,CASSFSLQGAKGYTF,.,TRBV2,TRBD1,TRBJ1-2
TGCGCCAGCAGTGGGACAGCTCCCCCCAAGGAGCAGTTCTTC,CASSGTAPPKEQFF,.,TRBV10-1,.,TRBJ2-1
TGTGCCAGCATGGGCTCGTTGGCCACAGATACGCAGTATTTT,CASMGSLATDTQYF,.,TRBV2,.,TRBJ2-3
TGCGCCAGCAGCCCGACCTCCCGGGCCCCTAGCCTTATTGGCTACACCTTC,CASSPTSRAPSLIGYTF,.,TRBV4-1,.,TRBJ1-2
TGCGCCAGCAGCACAACAGGGCCGGGGGAGCAGTACTTC,CASSTTGPGEQYF,.,TRBV4-1,.,TRBJ2-7
TGTGCCAGCAGTTCAGGGACTAGCGGCGCAGAGACCCAGTACTTC,CASSSGTSGAETQYF,.,TRBV27,TRBD2,TRBJ2-5
TGTGCCAGCAGCGCCCCGAGGCGGGCTGACACCGGGGAGCTGTTTTTT,CASSAPRRADTGELFF,.,TRBV9,.,TRBJ2-2
TGCAGTGCTCCCGTCTCTGATACGCAGTATTTT,CSAPVSDTQYF,.,TRBV20-1,.,TRBJ2-3
TGCGCCAGCGCTAGGACTAGGACACTCGGGGAGCTGTTTTTT,CASARTRTLGELFF,.,TRBV5-1,TRBD2,TRBJ2-2
TGTGCTAGTGGGACGGGGGGGCTCCAACCCTACGAGCAGTACTTC,CASGTGGLQPYEQYF,.,TRBV12-5,TRBD2,TRBJ2-7
TGCGCCAGCAGCACGGGACAGTCCTACGAGCAGTACTTC,CASSTGQSYEQYF,.,TRBV5-1,TRBD1,TRBJ2-7
TGTGCCAGCAGCCAAGTTACCAGCTTC,CASSQVTSF,.,TRBV3-1/TRBV3-2,.,TRBJ1-2
TGTGCCAGCAGCCCCGGACAGGCTTATAGCAATCAGCCCCAGCATTTT,CASSPGQAYSNQPQHF,.,TRBV5-8,TRBD1,TRBJ1-5
TGTGCCATACCCTCTCCTCGGGACACCCTCCTAATCGGTCAGCCCCAGCATTTT,CAIPSPRDTLLIGQPQHF,.,TRBV10-3,.,TRBJ1-5
TGTGCCAGTAGTATAATTTCAGGGTCTACCCATAAAAAACTGTTTTTT,CASSIISGSTHKKLFF,.,TRBV19,.,TRBJ1-4
TGCGCCAGCAGCCAAGATAGTCTGTTCTACGAGCAGTACTTC,CASSQDSLFYEQYF,once,TRBV4-1,.,TRBJ2-7
TGCAGCGTTGCCCTAGCGGGGGGTGCCCCTCTGTCATCGCAGTATTTT,CSVALAGGAPLSSQYF,.,TRBV29-1,TRBD2,TRBJ2-3